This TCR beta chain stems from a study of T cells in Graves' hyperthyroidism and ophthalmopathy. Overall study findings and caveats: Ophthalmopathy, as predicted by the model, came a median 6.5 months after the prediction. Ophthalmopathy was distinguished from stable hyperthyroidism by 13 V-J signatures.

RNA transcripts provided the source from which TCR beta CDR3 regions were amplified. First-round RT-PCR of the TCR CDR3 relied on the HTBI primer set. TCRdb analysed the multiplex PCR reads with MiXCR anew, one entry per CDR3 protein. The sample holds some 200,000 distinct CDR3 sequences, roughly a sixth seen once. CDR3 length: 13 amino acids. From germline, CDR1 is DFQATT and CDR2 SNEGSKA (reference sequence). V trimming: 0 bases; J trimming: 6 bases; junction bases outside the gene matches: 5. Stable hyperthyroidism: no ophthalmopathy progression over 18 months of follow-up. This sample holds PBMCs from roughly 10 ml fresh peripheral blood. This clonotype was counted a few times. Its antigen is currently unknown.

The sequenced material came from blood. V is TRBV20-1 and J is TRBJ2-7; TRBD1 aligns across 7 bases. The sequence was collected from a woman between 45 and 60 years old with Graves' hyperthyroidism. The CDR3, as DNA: TGCAGTGCTAGAGATCCTGACAGGGCCGAGCAGTACTTC. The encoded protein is CSARDPDRAEQYF.